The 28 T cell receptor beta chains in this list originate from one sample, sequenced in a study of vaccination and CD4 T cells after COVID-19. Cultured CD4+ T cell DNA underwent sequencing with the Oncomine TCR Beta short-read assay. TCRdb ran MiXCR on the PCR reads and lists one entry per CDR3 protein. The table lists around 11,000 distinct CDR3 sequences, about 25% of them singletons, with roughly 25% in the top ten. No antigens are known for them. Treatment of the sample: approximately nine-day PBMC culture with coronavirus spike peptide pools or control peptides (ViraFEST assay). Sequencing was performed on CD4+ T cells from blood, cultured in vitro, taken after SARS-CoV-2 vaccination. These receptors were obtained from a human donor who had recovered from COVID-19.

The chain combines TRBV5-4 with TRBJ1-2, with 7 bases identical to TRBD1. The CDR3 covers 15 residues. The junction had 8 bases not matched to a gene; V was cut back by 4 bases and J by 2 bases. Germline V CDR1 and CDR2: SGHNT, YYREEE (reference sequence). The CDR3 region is CASSPSPTGNYGYTF. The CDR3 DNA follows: TGTGCCAGCAGCCCATCCCCGACAGGGAACTATGGCTACACCTTC. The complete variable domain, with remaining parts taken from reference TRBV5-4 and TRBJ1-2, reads ETGVTQSPTHLIKTRGQQVTLRCSSQSGHNTVSWYQQALGQGPQFIFQYYREEENGRGNFPPRFSGLQFPNYSSELNVNALELDDSALYLCASSPSPTGNYGYTFGSGTRLTVV.

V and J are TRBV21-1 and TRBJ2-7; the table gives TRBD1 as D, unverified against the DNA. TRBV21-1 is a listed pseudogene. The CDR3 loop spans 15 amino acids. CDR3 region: CASSVDPQVPYEQYF. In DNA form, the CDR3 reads TGTGCCAGCAGCGTAGACCCCCAGGTGCCCTACGAGCAGTACTTC.

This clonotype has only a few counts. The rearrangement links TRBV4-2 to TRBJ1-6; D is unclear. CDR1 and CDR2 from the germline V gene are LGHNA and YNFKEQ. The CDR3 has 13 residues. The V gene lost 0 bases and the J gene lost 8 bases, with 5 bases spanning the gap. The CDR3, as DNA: TGTGCCAGCAGCCAAGATTGGGATTCACCCCTCCACTTT. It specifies CASSQDWDSPLHF.

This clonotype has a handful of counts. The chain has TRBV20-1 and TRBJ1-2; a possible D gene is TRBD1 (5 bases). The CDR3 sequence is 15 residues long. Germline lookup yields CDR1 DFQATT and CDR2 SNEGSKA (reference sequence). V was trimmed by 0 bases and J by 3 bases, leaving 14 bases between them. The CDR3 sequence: CSARDYRFRDYGYTF. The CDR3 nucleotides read TGCAGTGCTAGAGATTATCGGTTCAGGGACTATGGCTACACCTTC.

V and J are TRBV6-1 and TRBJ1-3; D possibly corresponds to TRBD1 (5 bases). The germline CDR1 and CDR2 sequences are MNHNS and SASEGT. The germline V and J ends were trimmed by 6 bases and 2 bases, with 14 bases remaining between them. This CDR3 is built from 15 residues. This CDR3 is CASSHLTGAGNTIYF. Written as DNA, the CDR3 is TGTGCCAGCAGCCACCTAACGGGGGCTGGAAACACCATATATTTT.

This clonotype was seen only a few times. The CDR3 DNA is TGTGCCACCAGTGAAGAGGGCGGGGGCACTGAAGCTTTCTTT. It is translated as CATSEEGGGTEAFF. The chain couples TRBV24-1 to TRBJ1-1; D is perhaps TRBD1 (5 bases). The germline gives CDR1 KGHDR, CDR2 SFDVKD. V was cut by 4 bases and J by 4 bases, with 12 bases left in between. The CDR3 totals 14 residues.

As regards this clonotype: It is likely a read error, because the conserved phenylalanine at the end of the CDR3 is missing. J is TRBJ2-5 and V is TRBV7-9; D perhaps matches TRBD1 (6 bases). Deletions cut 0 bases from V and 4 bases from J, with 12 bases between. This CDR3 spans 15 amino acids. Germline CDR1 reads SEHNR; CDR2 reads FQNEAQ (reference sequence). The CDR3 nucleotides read TGTGCCAGCAGCTTAGCGTATGGACAGAGAGAGACCCAGTACTTG. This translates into CASSLAYGQRETQYL.

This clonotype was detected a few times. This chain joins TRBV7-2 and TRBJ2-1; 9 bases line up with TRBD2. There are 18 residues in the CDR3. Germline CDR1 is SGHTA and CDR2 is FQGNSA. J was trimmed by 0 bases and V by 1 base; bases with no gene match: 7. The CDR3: CASSLERSGRHSYNEQFF. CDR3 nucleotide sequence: TGTGCCAGCAGCTTAGAGCGTAGCGGGAGACACTCCTACAATGAGCAGTTCTTC.

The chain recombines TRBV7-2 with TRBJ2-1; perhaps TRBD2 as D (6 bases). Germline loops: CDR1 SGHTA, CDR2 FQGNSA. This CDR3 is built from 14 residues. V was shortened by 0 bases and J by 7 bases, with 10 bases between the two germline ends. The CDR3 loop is CASSLAGGSNEQFF. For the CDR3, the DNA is TGTGCCAGCAGCTTAGCCGGGGGAAGTAATGAGCAGTTCTTC.

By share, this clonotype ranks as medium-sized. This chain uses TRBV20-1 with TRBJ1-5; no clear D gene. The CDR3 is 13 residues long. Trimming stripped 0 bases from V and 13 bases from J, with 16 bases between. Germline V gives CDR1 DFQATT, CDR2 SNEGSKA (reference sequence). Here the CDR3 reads CSARDPSTLRQHF. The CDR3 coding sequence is TGCAGTGCTAGAGATCCCAGTACTCTCAGGCAGCATTTT.

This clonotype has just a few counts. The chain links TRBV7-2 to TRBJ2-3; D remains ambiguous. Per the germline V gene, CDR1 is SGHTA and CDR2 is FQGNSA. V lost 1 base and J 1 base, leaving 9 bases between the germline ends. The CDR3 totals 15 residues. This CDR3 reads CASSLVATRTDTQYF. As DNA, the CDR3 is TGTGCCAGCAGCTTAGTGGCGACGCGCACAGATACGCAGTATTTT.

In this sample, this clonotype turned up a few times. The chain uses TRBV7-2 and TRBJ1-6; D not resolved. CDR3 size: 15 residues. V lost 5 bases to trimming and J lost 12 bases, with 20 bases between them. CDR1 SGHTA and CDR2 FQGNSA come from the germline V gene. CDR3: CASSHPLRKRVPLHF. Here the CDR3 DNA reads TGTGCCAGCAGCCACCCGCTTAGGAAGCGGGTACCCCTCCACTTT.

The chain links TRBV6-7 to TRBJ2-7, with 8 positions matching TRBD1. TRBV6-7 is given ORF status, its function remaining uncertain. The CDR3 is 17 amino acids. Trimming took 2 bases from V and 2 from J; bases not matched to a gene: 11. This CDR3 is CASSYAIRTGPTYEQYF. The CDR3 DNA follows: TGTGCCAGCAGTTACGCCATACGGACAGGGCCTACCTACGAGCAGTACTTC.

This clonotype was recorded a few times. In DNA form, the CDR3 reads TGTGCCAGCACCTGGACAACGTTCTCGCAGTACTTC. Amino acid sequence: CASTWTTFSQYF. This chain connects TRBV6-1 to TRBJ2-7; D possibly corresponds to TRBD1 (5 bases). The CDR3 is made up of 12 amino acids. V was trimmed by 7 bases and J by 9 bases, leaving 16 bases between them. The germline gives CDR1 MNHNS, CDR2 SASEGT.

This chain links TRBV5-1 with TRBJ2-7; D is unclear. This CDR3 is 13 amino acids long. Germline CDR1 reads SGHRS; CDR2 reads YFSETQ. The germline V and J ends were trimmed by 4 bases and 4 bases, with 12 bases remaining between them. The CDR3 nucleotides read TGCGCCAGCAGCACACCGGACGGGTACGAGCAGTACTTC. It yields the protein CASSTPDGYEQYF.

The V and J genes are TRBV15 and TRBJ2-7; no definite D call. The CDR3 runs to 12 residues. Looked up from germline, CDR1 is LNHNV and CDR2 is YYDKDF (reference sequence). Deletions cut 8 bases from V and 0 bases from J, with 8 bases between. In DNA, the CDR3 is TGTGCCACCGGGGATTACTCCTACGAGCAGTACTTC. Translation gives CATGDYSYEQYF.

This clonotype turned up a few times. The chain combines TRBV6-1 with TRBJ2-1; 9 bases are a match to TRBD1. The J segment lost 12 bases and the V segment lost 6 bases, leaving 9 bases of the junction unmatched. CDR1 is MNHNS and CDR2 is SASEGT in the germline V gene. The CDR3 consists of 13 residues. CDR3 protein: CASRQGAAYGQFF. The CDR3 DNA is TGTGCCAGCAGACAGGGGGCTGCTTACGGGCAGTTCTTC.

The CDR3 is CSAPPIDQETQYF. As DNA, the CDR3 is TGCAGTGCTCCCCCAATAGACCAAGAGACCCAGTACTTC. The genes are TRBV20-1 and TRBJ2-5; D gene unclear. The V gene lost 5 bases and the J gene lost 0 bases, with 10 bases spanning the gap. Germline CDR1 and CDR2: DFQATT and SNEGSKA (reference sequence). The CDR3 consists of 13 residues.

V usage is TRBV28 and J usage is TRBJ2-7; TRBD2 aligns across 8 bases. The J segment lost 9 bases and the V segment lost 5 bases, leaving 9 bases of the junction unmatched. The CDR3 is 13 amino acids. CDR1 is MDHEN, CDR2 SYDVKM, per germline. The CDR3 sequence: CASSRGLALGQYF. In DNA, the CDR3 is TGTGCCAGCAGTCGAGGACTAGCTCTGGGGCAGTACTTC.

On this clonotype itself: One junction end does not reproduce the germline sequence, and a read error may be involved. The DNA for the CDR3 is TGTGCCACCAGTGATTTTAGCGGGAGCATAGATACGCAGTATTTT. This translates into CATSDFSGSIDTQYF. The rearrangement uses TRBV24-1 and TRBJ2-3; 9 bases agree with TRBD2. The CDR3 spans 15 residues. Looked up from germline, CDR1 is KGHDR and CDR2 is SFDVKD.

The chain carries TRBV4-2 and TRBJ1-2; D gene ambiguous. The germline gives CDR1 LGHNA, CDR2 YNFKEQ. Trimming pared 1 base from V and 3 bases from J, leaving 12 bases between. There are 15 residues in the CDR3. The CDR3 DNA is TGTGCCAGCAGCCAAGTACCAACTCCCTACTATGGCTACACCTTC. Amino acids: CASSQVPTPYYGYTF.

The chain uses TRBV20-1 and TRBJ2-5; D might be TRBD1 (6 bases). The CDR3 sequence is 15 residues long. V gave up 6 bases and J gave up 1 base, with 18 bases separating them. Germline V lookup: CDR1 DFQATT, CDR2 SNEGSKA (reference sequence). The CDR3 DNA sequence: TGCAGTGCCGCAGAACAGGGTAGGCGCCAAGAGACCCAGTACTTC. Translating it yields CSAAEQGRRQETQYF.

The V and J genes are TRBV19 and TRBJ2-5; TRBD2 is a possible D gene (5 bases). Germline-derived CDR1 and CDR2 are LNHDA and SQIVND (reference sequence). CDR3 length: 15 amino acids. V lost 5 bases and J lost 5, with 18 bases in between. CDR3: CASSSRPPREETQYF. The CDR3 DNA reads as TGTGCCAGTAGTTCCCGTCCACCAAGGGAGGAGACCCAGTACTTC.

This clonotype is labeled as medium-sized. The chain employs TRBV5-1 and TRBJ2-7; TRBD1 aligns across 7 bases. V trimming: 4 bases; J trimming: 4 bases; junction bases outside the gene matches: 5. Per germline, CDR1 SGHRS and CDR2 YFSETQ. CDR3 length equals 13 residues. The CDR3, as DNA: TGCGCCAGCAGCCAGGGACAGACATACGAGCAGTACTTC. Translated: CASSQGQTYEQYF.

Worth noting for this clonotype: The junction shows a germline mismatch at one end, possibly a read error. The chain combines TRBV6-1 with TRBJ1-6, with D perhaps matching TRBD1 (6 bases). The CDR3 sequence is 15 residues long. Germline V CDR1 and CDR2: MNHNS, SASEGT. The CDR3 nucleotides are TGTGCCAGCAGTGAACAGCGGGGGGCGCGTTCACCCTTCCACTTT. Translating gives CASSEQRGARSPFHF.

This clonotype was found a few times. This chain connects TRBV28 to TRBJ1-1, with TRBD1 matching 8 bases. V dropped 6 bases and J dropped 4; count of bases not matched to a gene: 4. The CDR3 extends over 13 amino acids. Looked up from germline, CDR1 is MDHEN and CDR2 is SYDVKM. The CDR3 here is CASRRTGTTEAFF. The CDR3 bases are TGTGCCAGCAGAAGGACAGGGACCACTGAAGCTTTCTTT.

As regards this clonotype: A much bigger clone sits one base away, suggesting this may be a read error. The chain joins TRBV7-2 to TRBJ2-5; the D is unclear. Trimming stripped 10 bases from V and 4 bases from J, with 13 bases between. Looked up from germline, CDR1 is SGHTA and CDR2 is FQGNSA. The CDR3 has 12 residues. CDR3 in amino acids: CANTSNTETQYF. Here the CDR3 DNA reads TGTGCCAACACCTCTAACACAGAGACCCAGTACTTC.

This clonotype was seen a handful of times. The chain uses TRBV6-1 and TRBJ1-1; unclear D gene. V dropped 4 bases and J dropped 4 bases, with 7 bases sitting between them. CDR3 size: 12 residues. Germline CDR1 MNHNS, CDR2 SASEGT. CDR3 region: CASSVGGTEAFF. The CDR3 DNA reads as TGTGCCAGCAGTGTGGGAGGCACTGAAGCTTTCTTT.